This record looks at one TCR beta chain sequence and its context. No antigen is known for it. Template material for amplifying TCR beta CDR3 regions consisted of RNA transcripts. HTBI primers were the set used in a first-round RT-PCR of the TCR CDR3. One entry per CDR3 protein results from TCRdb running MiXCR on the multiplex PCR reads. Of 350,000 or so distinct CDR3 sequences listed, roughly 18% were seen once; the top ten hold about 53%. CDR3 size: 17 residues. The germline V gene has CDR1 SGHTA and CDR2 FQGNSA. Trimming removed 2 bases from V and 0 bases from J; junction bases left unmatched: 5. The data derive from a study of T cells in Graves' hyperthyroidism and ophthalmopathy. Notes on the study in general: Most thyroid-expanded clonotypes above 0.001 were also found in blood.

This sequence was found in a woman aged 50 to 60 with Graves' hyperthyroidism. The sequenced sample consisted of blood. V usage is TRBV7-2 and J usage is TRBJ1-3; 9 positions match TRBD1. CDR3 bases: TGTGCCAGCAGCTTAACGGGACAGGGCGGCTCTGGAAACACCATATATTTT. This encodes CASSLTGQGGSGNTIYF.